Included here is one T cell receptor (beta chain) sequence, with context. Its antigen is unknown. This sample was taken from a study of T cell responses to AZD1222 COVID-19 vaccine. General study results and limits: Repertoires were obtained only post-peak T cell response.

The germline V gene encodes CDR1 MRHNA and CDR2 SNTAGT. Trimming cost V 5 bases and J 0 bases, with 13 bases left between them. CDR3 size: 15 residues. Generated by immunoSEQ multiplex PCR, the TCRdb table keeps only in-frame clones and is missing some. This sample has about 100,000 clones, with around 84% found just once. Sequenced here: peripheral blood, sampled on day 0 of AZD1222 vaccination. This clonotype originated in an adult in good health. The gene calls are TRBV6-4 and TRBJ1-1, with unresolved D. The CDR3 bases are TGTGCCAGCAGTCTTTCCACGCAGATGAACACTGAAGCTTTCTTT. This codes for CASSLSTQMNTEAFF.